The subject of this entry is one T cell receptor beta chain. The antigen this receptor binds is unknown. No clone much larger than this one lies a single base away; base qualities are absent. These data are taken from a study of blood T cell repertoires in COVID-19 (dated by TCRdb to between 2020 and 2021). At the level of the whole study: Collaborator samples came from the United States, Italy and Spain and covered acute and convalescent phases of COVID-19. Nearly every sample came with metadata listing a de-identified subject ID, COVID-19 status, age in years and sex. The repertoires were made available in a free public database intended to serve as a resource for research on the immune response to SARS-CoV-2. Subjects who had been exposed to COVID-19, were actively infected with it, or had recovered from it provided the deeply sampled blood TCRbeta repertoires that made up the dataset. The prospective study material was composed of cDNA or gDNA derived from T cells, B-cell-depleted T cells, or PBMCs. HLA class I and class II types, where available, came from metadata supplied by the sample provider rather than from assay-based typing. Samples were obtained from the ongoing ImmuneRACE study (first 160 participants) and from 950 to 1,500 subjects provided by 6 global collaborators.

Whole blood was collected in K2EDTA tubes by collaborating institutions according to the institutions' own protocols. For TCRbeta analysis, collaborators shipped samples as frozen whole blood, isolated PBMCs, or DNA extracted from either of those sample types. CDR1 and CDR2, looked up from the germline V gene, are SQVTM and ANQGSEA. The junction carries 9 bases between V and J, which are trimmed by 5 bases and 2 bases respectively. CDR3 length: 12 amino acids, cysteine to phenylalanine. The read is trimmed to its CDR3 DNA, 36 bases read in frame from base 1. Summary of the overall study and its limitations: How much clinical and demographic metadata was included differed by source and by participant, and the metadata was provided uncurated.

The immunoSEQ Assay, a bias-controlled multiplex PCR, was used to amplify TCRbeta CDR3 regions from genomic DNA. For the original study's pipeline: The number of nucleated cells in each sample was estimated by amplification of reference gene primers within the assay. Sequence reads were collapsed and filtered to measure the absolute abundance of every unique TCRbeta CDR3 rearrangement. Productive Simpson clonality was computed per sample as the square root of Simpson's diversity index over productive rearrangements. Imported from immuneACCESS, the table was reduced by TCRdb to in-frame sequences with V and J called. These copies leave out some clones; in studies compared against another copy, an unresolved V gene accounts for under half, and the cause of the remainder is not known. V and J calls and clone size are as listed in that table; D and trimming were resolved from the DNA. For this sample the table gives 55,000 to 80,000 clones, of which approximately 83% were detected only once. The top ten constitute roughly 28% of the sample.

This receptor chain uses TRBV29-1 and TRBJ1-2; a tentative D call is TRBD1 (5 bases match). Sequencing was done on a sample of peripheral blood. This clonotype was sampled from a man aged 65 to 79 with acute or convalescent COVID-19. The sequence in DNA is TGCAGCGTTAGGGACTCCAACTATGGCTACACCTTC. Its coded protein is CSVRDSNYGYTF.